The 30 T cell receptor beta chains in this list originate from one sample, sequenced in a study of prognosis after radiotherapy for stage I lung cancer. Starting from genomic DNA, TCR beta CDR3 was amplified through two-round multiplex PCR. The authors ran first-round PCR with primers specific to each TRBV and TRBJ gene. TCRdb reprocessed the multiplex PCR reads with MiXCR, giving one entry per CDR3 protein. The sample contains about 13,000 distinct CDR3 sequences, 43% of which appear only once. The sequenced sample was PBMCs, obtained before or after stereotactic body radiation therapy (not recorded which). These receptors all stem from a donor older than 45 with non-small cell lung cancer.

This clonotype showed up many times. The chain is built from TRBV28 and TRBJ2-7; D may be TRBD1 (6 bases). Deletions cut 6 bases from V and 8 bases from J, with 17 bases between. The CDR3 has 13 amino acids. Germline V gives CDR1 MDHEN, CDR2 SYDVKM. DNA of the CDR3: TGTGCCAGCAGATCCGGACAGTCGAACCAGCAGTACTTC. Protein product: CASRSGQSNQQYF.

Worth noting for this clonotype: A far larger clone is one base from this, pointing to a likely read error. This rearrangement joins TRBV6-4 to TRBJ2-1, with D perhaps matching TRBD1 (5 bases). Germline lookup yields CDR1 MRHNA and CDR2 SNTAGT. This CDR3 contains 14 residues. The germline V and J ends were trimmed by 5 bases and 7 bases, with 15 bases remaining between them. The chain's CDR3 is CASSYRQSYNEQFF. The CDR3 nucleotides are TGTGCCAGCAGTTACAGGCAGAGTTATAATGAGCAGTTCTTC.

This clonotype was seen repeatedly, ten times or more. V and J are TRBV7-3 and TRBJ2-1, with D maybe TRBD1 (6 bases). The CDR3 totals 13 residues. CDR1 is SGHTA and CDR2 is FQGTGA in the germline V gene. Trimming removed 1 base from V and 8 bases from J, with 9 bases in between. The CDR3 nucleotides are TGTGCCAGCAGCTTAAGTGGGGGCGATGAGCAGTTCTTC. Its translation: CASSLSGGDEQFF.

Relative to its sample, this clonotype is large (0.1 to 1%). V is TRBV5-1 and J is TRBJ1-2; a possible D gene is TRBD1 (5 bases). CDR3 length: 15 amino acids. V was shortened by 0 bases and J by 6 bases, with 15 bases between the two germline ends. Germline CDR1 is SGHRS and CDR2 is YFSETQ. In nucleotides, the CDR3 is TGCGCCAGCAGCTTGGGCACAGGCCGGGGGGATGGCTACACCTTC. As protein: CASSLGTGRGDGYTF.

CDR3 region: CAISDSFTEAFF. CDR3 bases: TGTGCCATCAGCGACAGCTTCACTGAAGCTTTCTTT. V is TRBV12-3 or TRBV12-4 and J is TRBJ1-1, with D maybe TRBD1 (5 bases). V was pared by 10 bases and J by 4 bases, with 13 bases between. This CDR3 has 12 amino acids.

Concerning this clonotype itself: Since a much larger clone is just one base distant, this may be a read error. The gene calls are TRBV7-3 and TRBJ2-5; 9 nucleotides agree with TRBD1. Looked up from germline, CDR1 is SGHTA and CDR2 is FQGTGA. This CDR3 spans 15 amino acids. V shed 5 bases, J shed 5 bases, and the junction held 9 bases outside the gene matches. The CDR3 DNA follows: TGTGCCAGCAGCACCGGGACAGGGTGCGGGGAGACCCAGTACTTC. Residues: CASSTGTGCGETQYF.

The genes are TRBV27 and TRBJ2-7; TRBD2 matches 8 bases. The CDR3 extends over 15 amino acids. Per germline, CDR1 MNHEY and CDR2 SMNVEV (reference sequence). Trimming removed 7 bases from V and 2 bases from J; junction bases left unmatched: 10. CDR3 coding DNA: TGTGCCAGCAAAAAAGCAAGCGGGGGAACCTACGAGCAGTACTTC. Amino acid sequence: CASKKASGGTYEQYF.

This clonotype was detected a few times. A much larger clone lies one base from this, so it may be a read error. V is TRBV6-9 and J is TRBJ2-6, with D unclear. The CDR3 has 17 amino acids. Looked up from germline, CDR1 is MNHGY and CDR2 is SVAAGI. CDR3: CACSYSHLRSGANVLTF. In nucleotides, the CDR3 is TGTGCCTGCAGTTACTCACATTTACGCTCTGGGGCCAACGTCCTGACTTTC.

As concerns this clonotype: A read error may explain this, as a much larger clone is one base away. This rearrangement joins TRBV29-1 to TRBJ2-3; D gene ambiguous. Trimming pared 8 bases from V and 4 bases from J, leaving 13 bases between. From germline, CDR1 is SQVTM and CDR2 ANQGSEA. The CDR3 spans 12 residues. CDR3 bases: TGCAGCTACAGTGAGGTTGCAGATACGCAGTATTTT. It codes for CSYSEVADTQYF.

This clonotype is labeled as medium-sized (0.01 to 0.1%). V gene TRBV6-1 combines with J gene TRBJ1-3; D is possibly TRBD1 (5 bases). The germline gives CDR1 MNHNS, CDR2 SASEGT. The CDR3 consists of 15 residues. V lost 8 bases to trimming and J lost 0 bases, with 14 bases between them. The CDR3 loop is CASESRQFSGNTIYF. The CDR3 DNA reads TGTGCCAGCGAATCCAGACAGTTCTCTGGAAACACCATATATTTT.

V is TRBV5-1 and J is TRBJ1-3, with D hard to call. The V end was cut by 5 bases, the J end by 0 bases, with 12 bases between. This CDR3 contains 15 residues. CDR1 is SGHRS, CDR2 YFSETQ, per germline. The CDR3 DNA follows: TGCGCCAGCAGACTCGTTCCGGTCTCTGGAAACACCATATATTTT. Amino acids: CASRLVPVSGNTIYF.

This clonotype appeared many times. The chain has TRBV20-1 and TRBJ2-5; TRBD1 aligns across 9 bases. CDR1 is DFQATT, CDR2 SNEGSKA, per germline (reference sequence). Trimming cost V 6 bases and J 5 bases; bases outside gene matches: 7. The CDR3 is 13 amino acids. The DNA of the CDR3 is TGCAGTGCGAAAACAGGGGGCCAGGAGACCCAGTACTTC. Translation: CSAKTGGQETQYF.

Turning to this clonotype: A junction boundary mismatches the germline segment, possibly from a read error. The chain combines TRBV9 with TRBJ2-7; 7 positions match TRBD2. The CDR3 runs 16 residues. CDR1 SGDLS and CDR2 YYNGEE come from the germline V gene. CDR3 in amino acids: CASSVAAGRGPYEQCF. CDR3 in DNA: TGTGCCAGCAGCGTAGCAGCAGGGAGGGGACCCTACGAGCAGTGCTTC.

V is TRBV6-1 and J is TRBJ1-2; 8 bases agree with TRBD1. CDR3 length equals 14 residues. Germline trimming cut 5 bases from V and 8 bases from J; bases unmatched to any gene: 10. CDR1 is MNHNS and CDR2 is SASEGT in the germline V gene. CDR3 nucleotide sequence: TGTGCCAGCAGTCGCCGCCAGGGGGCGGGGGGCTACACCTTC. This encodes CASSRRQGAGGYTF.

With respect to this clonotype: A junction boundary mismatches the germline segment, possibly from a read error. V gene TRBV27 combines with J gene TRBJ1-2, with 8 nucleotides matching TRBD1. From germline, CDR1 is MNHEY and CDR2 SMNVEV (reference sequence). This CDR3 is 15 amino acids long. The CDR3 DNA follows: TGTTCCAGCAGTTTAACCGGGACAGGAGGCCTGGGCTACACCTTC. Its translation: CSSSLTGTGGLGYTF.

The chain couples TRBV3-1 to TRBJ2-7; D remains ambiguous. Trimming took off 2 bases at V and 7 bases at J, with 15 bases between the two ends. Germline V gives CDR1 LGHDT, CDR2 YNNKEL (reference sequence). CDR3 length equals 14 residues. The CDR3 coding sequence is TGTGCCAGCAGCCAACTAGTGCCAGCGTGGGAGCAGTACTTC. Translating gives CASSQLVPAWEQYF.

DNA of the CDR3: TGTGCCAGCAGCGTCAAATCAGCGGTGTCCACCTACAATGAGCAGTTCTTC. Translation: CASSVKSAVSTYNEQFF. The V and J genes are TRBV9 and TRBJ2-1; perhaps TRBD2 as D (5 bases). There are 17 residues in the CDR3. V was trimmed by 2 bases and J by 2 bases, leaving 17 bases between them. Germline V gene data show CDR1 as SGDLS and CDR2 as YYNGEE.

With respect to this clonotype: A far larger clone is one nucleotide away, so this likely arose from a read error. V and J are TRBV6-4 and TRBJ1-5; D might be TRBD1 (6 bases). Trimming took off 7 bases at V and 5 bases at J, with 21 bases between the two ends. Germline V lookup: CDR1 MRHNA, CDR2 SNTAGT. This CDR3 is 16 amino acids long. As DNA, the CDR3 is TGTGCCAGCATTCCCCACGGCTGGGGGCGAGATCAGCCCCAGCATTTT. Translation gives CASIPHGWGRDQPQHF.

This clonotype was observed a handful of times. One base away lies a much larger clone, so this may be a sequencing read error. The CDR3 DNA reads as TGTGCCAGCGGCCAAGGAGGACAGAACTATGGCTACACCTTC. This gives the protein CASGQGGQNYGYTF. The gene calls are TRBV14 and TRBJ1-2; possibly TRBD1 for D (6 bases). The CDR3 is 14 residues long. CDR1 and CDR2 from the germline V gene are SGHDN and FVKESK. The whole variable domain, filled in from reference TRBV14 and TRBJ1-2, reads EAGVTQFPSHSVIEKGQTVTLRCDPISGHDNLYWYRRVMGKEIKFLLHFVKESKQDESGMPNNRFLAERTGGTYSTLKVQPAELEDSGVYFCASGQGGQNYGYTFGSGTRLTVV.

This clonotype is termed medium-sized (0.01 to 0.1%). V gene TRBV6-4 combines with J gene TRBJ1-2; possible D gene TRBD1, 5 bases. Between the trimmed V and J ends, which lost 8 bases and 4 bases, there was a span of 14 bases. The CDR3 covers 13 residues. Looked up from germline, CDR1 is MRHNA and CDR2 is SNTAGT. CDR3 in amino acids: CASQPQGGYGYTF. The CDR3 DNA sequence: TGTGCCAGCCAACCCCAGGGCGGCTATGGCTACACCTTC.

To note about this clonotype: It may be a read error: a sequence one base away is much more abundant. This sequence joins TRBV14 and TRBJ2-1; a weak D match, TRBD2 (6 bases). This CDR3 comprises 13 residues. Looked up from germline, CDR1 is SGHDN and CDR2 is FVKESK. DNA of the CDR3: TGTGCCAACAGCCACCCCCTCGGGAGCGAGCAGTTCTTC. It encodes CANSHPLGSEQFF.

Of note for this clonotype: A much larger clonotype is one base distant, so this may be a read error. The rearrangement links TRBV4-2 to TRBJ1-1; perhaps TRBD1 as D (6 bases). Germline V gene sequence: CDR1 LGHNA, CDR2 YNFKEQ. CDR3 length: 13 residues. For the CDR3, the DNA is TGTGCCGGCAGCCAAGTACTGAGGGGGATCGCTTTCTTT. This gives the protein CAGSQVLRGIAFF.

The CDR3 DNA follows: TGTGCCAGCAGTATAAACCGGGTCTTAAATTCACCCCTCCACTTT. Amino acid sequence: CASSINRVLNSPLHF. This chain connects TRBV6-1 to TRBJ1-6; D call uncertain. The V gene lost 5 bases and the J gene lost 7 bases, with 15 bases spanning the gap. In germline, CDR1 is MNHNS, CDR2 SASEGT. This CDR3 region has 15 residues.

This clonotype was detected ten times or more. J is TRBJ2-3 and V is TRBV12-3 or TRBV12-4; perhaps TRBD2 as D (5 bases). With 3 bases removed from V and 2 bases from J, the gap between germline ends came to 12 bases. The CDR3 sequence is 15 residues long. The CDR3 loop reads CASSLGTDSTDTQYF. CDR3 nucleotide sequence: TGTGCCAGCAGTTTGGGCACGGACTCCACAGATACGCAGTATTTT.

This rearrangement joins TRBV10-3 to TRBJ1-1; D is possibly TRBD1 (5 bases). The CDR3 extends over 13 amino acids. From germline, CDR1 is ENHRY and CDR2 SYGVKD. Trimming took 6 bases from V and 7 from J, leaving 15 bases between them. CDR3 protein: CAIREEGTDEAFF. The CDR3 DNA sequence: TGTGCCATCAGGGAAGAGGGGACGGATGAAGCTTTCTTT.

This clonotype was seen ten or more times. This chain links TRBV5-1 with TRBJ1-1, with a weak D call TRBD1 (6 bases). There are 14 residues in the CDR3. CDR1 and CDR2 (germline): SGHRS, YFSETQ. With 4 bases removed from V and 5 bases from J, the gap between germline ends came to 15 bases. The CDR3 reads CASSPVGAGTEAFF. DNA for the CDR3: TGCGCCAGCAGCCCGGTGGGGGCCGGGACTGAAGCTTTCTTT.

By share of the sample, this clonotype is medium-sized. The chain employs TRBV7-3 and TRBJ2-2; TRBD2 matches at 7 bases. This CDR3 has 16 amino acids. In germline, CDR1 is SGHTA, CDR2 FQGTGA. Trimming removed 0 bases from V and 5 bases from J; junction bases left unmatched: 6. CDR3 sequence: CASSLTGGTRTGELFF. CDR3 in DNA: TGTGCCAGCAGCTTAACGGGAGGGACGAGGACCGGGGAGCTGTTTTTT.

The V call is TRBV4-2, the J call TRBJ2-7; D might be TRBD2 (6 bases). CDR1 and CDR2 from the germline V gene are LGHNA and YNFKEQ. Deletions cut 0 bases from V and 3 bases from J, with 15 bases between. The CDR3 contains 16 residues. For the CDR3, the DNA is TGTGCCAGCAGCCAAGATCGGGGGAGCGGCCACTACGAGCAGTACTTC. Translated, it gives CASSQDRGSGHYEQYF.

Comments on this clonotype: At one boundary the junction diverges from the germline segment, which might be a read error. The chain combines TRBV2 with TRBJ2-3, with 9 bases identical to TRBD1. This CDR3 contains 13 residues. Germline V gene lookup returns CDR1 SNHLY and CDR2 FYNNEI. CDR3: CAISSQGADTQCF. CDR3 DNA: TGTGCCATCAGCTCACAGGGGGCTGATACGCAGTGTTTT.

The rearrangement joins TRBV12-3 or TRBV12-4 to TRBJ1-2, with 7 bases fitting TRBD1. With 1 base clipped from V and 4 bases from J, the junction kept 0 bases outside the gene matches. This CDR3 contains 13 residues. The CDR3, as DNA: TGTGCCAGCAGTTTAGGACAGGGCTATGGCTACACCTTC. This encodes CASSLGQGYGYTF.